This TCR beta chain comes out of a study of cytomegalovirus exposure and HLA in healthy donors. Background on the study: Sequencing of 180 million or so T cells in an earlier analysis found about 120 million unique TCR beta sequences. Of several hundred genotyped donors, about 80% grouped in the Caucasian-associated ancestry cluster. Study results and caveats: Donors were assumed by presence/absence analyses to have roughly uniform sequencing depth. Listed as cytomegalovirus-associated were 150 to 200 TCR beta chains.

CDR1 and CDR2 (germline): SNHLY, FYNNEI. The CDR3 is 15 amino acids. Primers for the PCR totalled 60 Vbeta and 13 Jbeta. Profiling relied on immunoSEQ multiplex PCR, and the TCRdb table lists in-frame clones only, not all of them. The data show about 99,000 clones, and the top ten clones hold around 3.5%. About this clone: Its antigen is unknown. One end of the junction varies from germline; a read error may be responsible.

Sequenced input: PBMCs. The chain has TRBV2 and TRBJ2-1; maybe TRBD2 (6 bases). The origin of this receptor is a man aged 40-49 years in good health and CMV-seronegative. This CDR3 is CASSPLASSSNEQFF. The CDR3 region has the DNA TGTGCCAGCAGCCCACTAGCTTCATCCTCCAATGAGCAGTTCTTC. Full variable domain (remainder filled in from reference TRBV2 and TRBJ2-1): EPEVTQTPSHQVTQMGQEVILRCVPISNHLYFYWYRQILGQKVEFLVSFYNNEISEKSEIFDDQFSVERPDGSNFTLKIRSTKLEDSAMYFCASSPLASSSNEQFFGPGTRLTVL.